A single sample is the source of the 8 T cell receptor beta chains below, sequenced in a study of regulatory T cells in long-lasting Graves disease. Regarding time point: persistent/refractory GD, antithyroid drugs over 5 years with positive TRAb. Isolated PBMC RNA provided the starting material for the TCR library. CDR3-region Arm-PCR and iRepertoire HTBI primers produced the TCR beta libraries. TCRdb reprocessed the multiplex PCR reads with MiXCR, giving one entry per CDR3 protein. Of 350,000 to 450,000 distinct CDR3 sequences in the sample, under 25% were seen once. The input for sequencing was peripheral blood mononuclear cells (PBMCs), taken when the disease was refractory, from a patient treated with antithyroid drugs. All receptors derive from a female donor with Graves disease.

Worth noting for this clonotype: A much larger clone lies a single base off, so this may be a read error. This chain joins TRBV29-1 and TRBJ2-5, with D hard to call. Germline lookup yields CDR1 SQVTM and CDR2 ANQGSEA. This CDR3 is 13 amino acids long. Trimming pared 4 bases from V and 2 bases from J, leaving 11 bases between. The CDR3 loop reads CSVGSRGQETQYF. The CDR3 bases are TGCAGCGTTGGATCTCGCGGTCAAGAGACCCAGTACTTC.

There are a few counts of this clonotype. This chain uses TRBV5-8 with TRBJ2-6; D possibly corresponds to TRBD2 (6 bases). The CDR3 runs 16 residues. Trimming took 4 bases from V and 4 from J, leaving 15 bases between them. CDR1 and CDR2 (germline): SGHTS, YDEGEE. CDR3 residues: CASSLGTARGANVLTF. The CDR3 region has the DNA TGTGCCAGCAGCCTTGGGACTGCACGAGGGGCCAACGTCCTGACTTTC.

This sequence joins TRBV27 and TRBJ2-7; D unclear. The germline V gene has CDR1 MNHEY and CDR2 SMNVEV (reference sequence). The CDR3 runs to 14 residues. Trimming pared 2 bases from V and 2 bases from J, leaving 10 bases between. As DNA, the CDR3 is TGTGCCAGCAGTTTAGGTAACACCCCCTACGAGCAGTACTTC. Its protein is CASSLGNTPYEQYF.

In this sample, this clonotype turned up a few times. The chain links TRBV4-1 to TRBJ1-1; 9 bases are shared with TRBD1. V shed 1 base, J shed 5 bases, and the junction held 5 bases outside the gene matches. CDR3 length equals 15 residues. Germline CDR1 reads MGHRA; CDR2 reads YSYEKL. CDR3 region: CASSQVLGQGTEAFF. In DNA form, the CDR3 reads TGCGCCAGCAGCCAAGTACTCGGACAGGGGACTGAAGCTTTCTTT.

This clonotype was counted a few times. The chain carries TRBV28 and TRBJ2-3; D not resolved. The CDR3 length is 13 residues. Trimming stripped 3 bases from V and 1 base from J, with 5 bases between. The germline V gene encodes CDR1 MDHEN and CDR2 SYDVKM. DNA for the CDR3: TGTGCCAGCAGTTTGTTCGGCACAGATACGCAGTATTTT. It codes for CASSLFGTDTQYF.

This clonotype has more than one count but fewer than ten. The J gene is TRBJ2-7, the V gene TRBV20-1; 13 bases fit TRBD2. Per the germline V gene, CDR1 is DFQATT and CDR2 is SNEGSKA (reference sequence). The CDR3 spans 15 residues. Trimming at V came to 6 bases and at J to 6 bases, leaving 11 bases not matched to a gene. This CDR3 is CSAQPGTSGTGEQYF. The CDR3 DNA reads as TGCAGTGCCCAGCCCGGGACTAGCGGGACGGGCGAGCAGTACTTC.

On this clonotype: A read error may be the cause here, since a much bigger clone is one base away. The CDR3 reads CASSYSAAGGLQETQYF. CDR3 nucleotide sequence: TGTGCCAGCAGTTACTCGGCGGCAGGGGGCCTACAAGAGACCCAGTACTTC. The V and J genes are TRBV6-5 and TRBJ2-5, with TRBD1 matching 8 bases. This CDR3 region has 17 residues. The V gene's germline CDR1 is MNHEY and CDR2 SVGAGI. Trimming at V came to 0 bases and at J to 2 bases, leaving 8 bases not matched to a gene.

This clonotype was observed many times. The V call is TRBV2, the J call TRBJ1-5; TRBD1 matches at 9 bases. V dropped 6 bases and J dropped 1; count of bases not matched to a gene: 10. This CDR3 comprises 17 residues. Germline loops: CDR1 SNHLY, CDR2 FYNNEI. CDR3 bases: TGTGCCAGCAGAGACCGGGACAGGGTAGGGAGCAATCAGCCCCAGCATTTT. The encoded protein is CASRDRDRVGSNQPQHF.